The 6 T cell receptor beta chains below come from one sample, sequenced in a study of control samples from healthy donors and cancer patients. Sequenced by immunoSEQ multiplex PCR; TCRdb stores in-frame clones only, minus some. The sample lists about 110,000 clones; approximately 87% were seen once. The sequenced sample consisted of PBMCs. The receptors derive from an older woman with lung cancer.

The J gene is TRBJ2-2, the V gene TRBV9; 7 bases line up with TRBD1. Germline-derived CDR1 and CDR2 are SGDLS and YYNGEE. Germline trimming cut 0 bases from V and 3 bases from J; bases unmatched to any gene: 5. The CDR3 is 16 residues long. In nucleotides, the CDR3 is TGTGCCAGCAGCGTAGGACAGGGCGTAGACACCGGGGAGCTGTTTTTT. Protein product: CASSVGQGVDTGELFF.

This clone has just one count. The rearrangement joins TRBV6-5 to TRBJ1-2; D possibly corresponds to TRBD1 (6 bases). CDR3 length equals 12 residues. Trimming removed 2 bases from V and 6 bases from J, with 7 bases in between. Germline CDR1 and CDR2: MNHEY and SVGAGI. CDR3 DNA: TGTGCCAGCAGTTACAGGGGGGATGGCTACACCTTC. This translates into CASSYRGDGYTF.

The chain recombines TRBV6-1 with TRBJ1-6; 8 bases line up with TRBD1. The V gene's germline CDR1 is MNHNS and CDR2 SASEGT. The CDR3 loop spans 16 amino acids. The ends lost 0 bases at V and 8 bases at J; junction bases unmatched: 6. This CDR3 reads CASSEASRGLHSPLHF. CDR3 DNA sequence: TGTGCCAGCAGTGAAGCGAGCAGGGGGCTGCATTCACCCCTCCACTTT.

The CDR3 DNA is TGTGCCAGCAGCCAAGAGAGGTGGACAGGGGGCAAAGGAAAATTTAGCGGCCTTGGCTACACCTTC. Translated: CASSQERWTGGKGKFSGLGYTF. This chain links TRBV14 with TRBJ1-2, with 11 bases identical to TRBD1. The CDR3 has 22 residues. The junction had 25 bases not matched to a gene; V was cut back by 0 bases and J by 7 bases. Germline-derived CDR1 and CDR2 are SGHDN and FVKESK.

CDR3 residues: CATQGGGLNEKLFF. Here the CDR3 DNA reads TGTGCCACCCAGGGCGGGGGGCTGAATGAAAAACTGTTTTTT. The chain links TRBV19 to TRBJ1-4; tentative D call: TRBD1 (6 bases). This CDR3 region has 14 residues. CDR1 LNHDA and CDR2 SQIVND come from the germline V gene (reference sequence). V was cut by 10 bases and J by 5 bases, with 17 bases left in between.

V usage is TRBV5-4 and J usage is TRBJ2-7, with 10 bases matching TRBD1. CDR1 and CDR2 from the germline V gene are SGHNT and YYREEE (reference sequence). J lost 6 bases, V lost 2 bases, and 5 bases had no gene match. This CDR3 has 14 residues. CDR3 sequence (DNA): TGTGCCAGCAGCTTCGGGACAGGGGAGGGCGAGCAGTACTTC. Translated: CASSFGTGEGEQYF.